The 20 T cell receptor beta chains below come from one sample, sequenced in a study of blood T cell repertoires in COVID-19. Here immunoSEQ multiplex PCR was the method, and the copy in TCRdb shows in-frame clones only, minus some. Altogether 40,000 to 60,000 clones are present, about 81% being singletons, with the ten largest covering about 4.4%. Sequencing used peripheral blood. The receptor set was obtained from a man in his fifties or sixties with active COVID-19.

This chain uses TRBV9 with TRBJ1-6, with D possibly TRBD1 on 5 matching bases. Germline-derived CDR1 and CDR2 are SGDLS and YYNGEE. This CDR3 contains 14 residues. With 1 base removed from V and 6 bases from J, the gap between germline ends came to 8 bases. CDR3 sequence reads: CASSVFQGNSPLHF. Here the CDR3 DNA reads TGTGCCAGCAGCGTATTTCAGGGTAATTCACCCCTCCACTTT.

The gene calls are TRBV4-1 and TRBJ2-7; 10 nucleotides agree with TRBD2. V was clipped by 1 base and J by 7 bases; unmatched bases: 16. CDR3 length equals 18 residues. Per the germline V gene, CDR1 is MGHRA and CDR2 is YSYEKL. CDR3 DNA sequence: TGCGCCAGCAGCCAAGCTACCAAAAGCGGGGGGGCAATGAGGGAGCAGTACTTC. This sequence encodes CASSQATKSGGAMREQYF.

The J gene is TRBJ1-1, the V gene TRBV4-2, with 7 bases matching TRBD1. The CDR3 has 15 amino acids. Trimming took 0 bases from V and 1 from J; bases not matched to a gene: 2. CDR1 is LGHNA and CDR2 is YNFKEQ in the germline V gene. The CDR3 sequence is CASSQDQGGNTEAFF. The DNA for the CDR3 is TGTGCCAGCAGCCAAGATCAGGGGGGGAACACTGAAGCTTTCTTT.

The CDR3 reads CASSLSPQGTQPQHF. The DNA of the CDR3 is TGTGCCAGCAGTTTATCCCCACAGGGAACGCAGCCCCAGCATTTT. The rearrangement joins TRBV28 to TRBJ1-5; a possible D gene is TRBD1 (6 bases). V lost 1 base, J lost 7 bases, and 14 bases lay in between. CDR1 is MDHEN, CDR2 SYDVKM, per germline. The length of the CDR3 is 15 residues.

CDR3 in amino acids: CASRNRGGTTEAFF. The CDR3 nucleotides read TGTGCCAGCAGAAACAGGGGTGGAACCACTGAAGCTTTCTTT. The gene calls are TRBV6-5 and TRBJ1-1; the match to TRBD1 covers 7 bases. This CDR3 contains 14 residues. V was clipped by 6 bases and J by 4 bases; unmatched bases: 8. Germline V gene sequence: CDR1 MNHEY, CDR2 SVGAGI.

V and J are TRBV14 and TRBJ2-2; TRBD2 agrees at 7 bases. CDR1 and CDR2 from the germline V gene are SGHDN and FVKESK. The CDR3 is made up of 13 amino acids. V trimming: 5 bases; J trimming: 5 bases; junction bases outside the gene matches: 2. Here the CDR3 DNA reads TGTGCCAGCAGCGCCGGGGGGACCGGGGAGCTGTTTTTT. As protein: CASSAGGTGELFF.

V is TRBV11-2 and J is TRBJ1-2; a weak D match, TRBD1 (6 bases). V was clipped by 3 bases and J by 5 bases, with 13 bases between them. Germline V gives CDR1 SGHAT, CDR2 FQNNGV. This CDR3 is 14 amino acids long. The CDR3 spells CASSFQTGYYGYTF. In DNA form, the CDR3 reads TGTGCCAGCAGCTTCCAGACAGGATATTATGGCTACACCTTC.

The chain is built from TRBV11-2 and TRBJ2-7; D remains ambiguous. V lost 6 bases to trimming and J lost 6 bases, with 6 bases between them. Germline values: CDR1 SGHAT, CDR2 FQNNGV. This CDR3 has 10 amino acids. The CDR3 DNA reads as TGTGCCAGCAGGCGAGGCGAGCAGTACTTC. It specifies CASRRGEQYF.

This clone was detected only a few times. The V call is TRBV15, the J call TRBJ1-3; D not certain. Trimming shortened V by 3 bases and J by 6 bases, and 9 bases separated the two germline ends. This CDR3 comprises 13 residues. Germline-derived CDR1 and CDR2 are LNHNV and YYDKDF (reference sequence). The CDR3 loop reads CATSRSYLNTIYF. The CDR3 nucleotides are TGTGCCACCAGCAGGTCGTATCTAAACACCATATATTTT.

This CDR3 reads CASSLARQGNEKLFF. CDR3 sequence (DNA): TGTGCCAGCAGCTTAGCAAGGCAGGGGAATGAAAAACTGTTTTTT. J is TRBJ1-4 and V is TRBV7-6; a possible D gene is TRBD1 (6 bases). The CDR3 runs to 15 residues. V dropped 0 bases and J dropped 5 bases, with 10 bases sitting between them. Germline values: CDR1 SGHVS, CDR2 FNYEAQ.

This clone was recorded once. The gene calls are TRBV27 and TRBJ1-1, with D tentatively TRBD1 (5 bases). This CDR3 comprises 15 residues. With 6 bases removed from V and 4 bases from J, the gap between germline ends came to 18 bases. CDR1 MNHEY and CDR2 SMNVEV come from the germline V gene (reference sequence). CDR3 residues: CASSRPVGGSTEAFF. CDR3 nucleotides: TGTGCCAGCAGCCGCCCGGTCGGGGGTTCCACTGAAGCTTTCTTT.

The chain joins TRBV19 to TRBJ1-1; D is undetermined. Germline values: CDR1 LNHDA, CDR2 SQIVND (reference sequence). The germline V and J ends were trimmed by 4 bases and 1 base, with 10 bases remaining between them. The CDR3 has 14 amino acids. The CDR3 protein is CASSTTTSNTEAFF. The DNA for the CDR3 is TGTGCCAGTAGTACCACAACATCGAACACTGAAGCTTTCTTT.

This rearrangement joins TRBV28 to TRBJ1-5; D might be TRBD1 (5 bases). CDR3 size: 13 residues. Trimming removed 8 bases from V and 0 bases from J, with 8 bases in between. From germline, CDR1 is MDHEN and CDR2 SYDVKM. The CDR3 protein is CASGGNSNQPQHF. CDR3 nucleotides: TGTGCCAGCGGGGGGAATAGCAATCAGCCCCAGCATTTT.

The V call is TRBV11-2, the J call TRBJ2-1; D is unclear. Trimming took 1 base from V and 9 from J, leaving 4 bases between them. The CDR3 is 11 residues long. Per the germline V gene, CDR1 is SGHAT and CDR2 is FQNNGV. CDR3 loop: CASSLGVEQFF. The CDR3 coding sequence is TGTGCCAGCAGCTTAGGAGTTGAGCAGTTCTTC.

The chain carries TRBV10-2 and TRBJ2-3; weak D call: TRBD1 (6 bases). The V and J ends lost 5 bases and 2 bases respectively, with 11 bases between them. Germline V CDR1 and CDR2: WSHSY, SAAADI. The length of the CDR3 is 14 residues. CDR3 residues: CASSMTGLTDTQYF. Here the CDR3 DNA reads TGCGCCAGCAGTATGACAGGCCTCACAGATACGCAGTATTTT.

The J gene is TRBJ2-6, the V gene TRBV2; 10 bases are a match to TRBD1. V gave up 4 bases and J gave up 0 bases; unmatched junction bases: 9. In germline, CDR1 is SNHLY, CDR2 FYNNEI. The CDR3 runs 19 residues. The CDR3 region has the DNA TGTGCCAGCAGTGGGGTGAGACAGGGGGCTATCTCTGGGGCCAACGTCCTGACTTTC. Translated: CASSGVRQGAISGANVLTF.

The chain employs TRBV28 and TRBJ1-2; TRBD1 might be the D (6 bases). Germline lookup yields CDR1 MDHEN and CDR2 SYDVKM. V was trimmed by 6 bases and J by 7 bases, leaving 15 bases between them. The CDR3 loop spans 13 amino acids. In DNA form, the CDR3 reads TGTGCCAGCAGACCTGACAGGAGAGGTGGCTACACCTTC. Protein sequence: CASRPDRRGGYTF.

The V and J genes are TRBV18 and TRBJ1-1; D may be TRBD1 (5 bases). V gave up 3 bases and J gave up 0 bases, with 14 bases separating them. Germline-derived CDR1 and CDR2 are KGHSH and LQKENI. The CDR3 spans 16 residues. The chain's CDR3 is CASSPYHTGMNTEAFF. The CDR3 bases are TGTGCCAGCTCACCGTATCACACAGGTATGAACACTGAAGCTTTCTTT.

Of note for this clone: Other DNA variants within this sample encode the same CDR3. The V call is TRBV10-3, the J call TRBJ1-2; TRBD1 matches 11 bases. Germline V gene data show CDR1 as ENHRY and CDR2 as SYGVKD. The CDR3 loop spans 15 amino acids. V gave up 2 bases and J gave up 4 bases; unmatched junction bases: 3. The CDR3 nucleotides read TGTGCCATCAGTGAGGGGACAGGGGGAACCTATGGCTACACCTTC. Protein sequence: CAISEGTGGTYGYTF.

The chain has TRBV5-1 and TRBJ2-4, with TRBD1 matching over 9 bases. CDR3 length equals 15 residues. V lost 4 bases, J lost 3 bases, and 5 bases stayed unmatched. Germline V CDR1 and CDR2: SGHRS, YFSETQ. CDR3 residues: CASSHTGGSKNIQYF. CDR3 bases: TGCGCCAGCAGCCATACAGGGGGCAGCAAAAACATTCAGTACTTC.